Here is one TCR beta chain with its context. Its antigen remains unknown. Notes on the study in general: Tumor Tregs overlapped most with tumor, then blood, naive CD4+ cells.

The V end lost 1 base, the J end lost 4 bases, and 11 bases lay between the germline ends. The CDR3 covers 13 residues. Germline V gene lookup returns CDR1 DFQATT and CDR2 SNEGSKA (reference sequence). TCRdb reprocessed the 5' RACE reads via MiXCR and lists one record per CDR3 protein. The sample shows roughly 56,000 distinct CDR3 sequences, about 31% of them seen only once. This chain connects TRBV20-1 to TRBJ2-7; no definite D call. This TCR came from a female donor with breast cancer. The sequencing sample was made of tumor-infiltrating naive CD4+ T cells sorted from the breast tumor. Regarding subset: naive CD4+ T cells, CD4+CD45RA+CD25-. The CDR3 here is CSARGLVPYEQYF. Here the CDR3 DNA reads TGCAGTGCTAGAGGGTTGGTCCCTTACGAGCAGTACTTC.